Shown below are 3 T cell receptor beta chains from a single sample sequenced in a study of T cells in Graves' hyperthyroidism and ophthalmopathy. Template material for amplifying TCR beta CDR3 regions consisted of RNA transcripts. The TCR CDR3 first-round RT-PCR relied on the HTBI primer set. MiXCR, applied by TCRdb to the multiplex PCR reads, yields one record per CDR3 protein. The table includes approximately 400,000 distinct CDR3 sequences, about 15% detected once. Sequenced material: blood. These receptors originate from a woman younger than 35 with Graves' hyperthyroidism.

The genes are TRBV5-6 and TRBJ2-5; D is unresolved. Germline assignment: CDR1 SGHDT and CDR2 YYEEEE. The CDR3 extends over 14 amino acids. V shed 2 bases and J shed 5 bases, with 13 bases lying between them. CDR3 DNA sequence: TGTGCCAGCAGCTTACGGCAGGTGGGCGAGACCCAGTACTTC. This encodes CASSLRQVGETQYF.

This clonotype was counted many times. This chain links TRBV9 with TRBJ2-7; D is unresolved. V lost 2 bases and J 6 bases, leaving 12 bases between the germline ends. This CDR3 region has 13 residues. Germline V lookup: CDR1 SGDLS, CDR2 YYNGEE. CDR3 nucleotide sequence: TGTGCCAGCAGCGTCGGTACCTTTGGCGAGCAGTACTTC. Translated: CASSVGTFGEQYF. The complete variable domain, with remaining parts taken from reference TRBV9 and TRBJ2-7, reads DSGVTQTPKHLITATGQRVTLRCSPRSGDLSVYWYQQSLDQGLQFLIQYYNGEERAKGNILERFSAQQFPDLHSELNLSSLELGDSALYFCASSVGTFGEQYFGPGTRLTVT.

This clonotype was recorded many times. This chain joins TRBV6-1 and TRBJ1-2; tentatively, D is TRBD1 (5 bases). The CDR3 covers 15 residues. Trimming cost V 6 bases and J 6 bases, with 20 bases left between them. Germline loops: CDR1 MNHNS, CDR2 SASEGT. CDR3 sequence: CASSHGDEGRHGYTF. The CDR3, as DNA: TGTGCCAGCAGCCACGGGGACGAAGGCCGGCATGGCTACACCTTC.